Listed below are T cell receptor beta chains from one sample, sequenced in a study of shared clonotypes between healthy human individuals. Clones were sequenced by immunoSEQ multiplex PCR, and TCRdb holds only the in-frame ones, with some missing. The data show 2 million or so clones, roughly 96% seen once. The sequenced material came from naive CD4+ T cells sorted from blood. These receptor sequences come from a man aged 18 to 29 in good health. The CDR3 runs from the conserved cysteine through the conserved F or W. The D gene is left open where the match is weak. Only some rows state a clone size, as once, few, many or a class for expanded clones.

J | size | D | V | CDR3 | DNA
TRBJ2-7 | . | TRBD2 | TRBV27 | CASRNGLVTYEQYF | TGTGCCAGCAGGAACGGACTAGTCACGTACGAGCAGTACTTC
TRBJ2-1 | . | . | TRBV4-3 | CASSQVSPGFEQFF | TGCGCCAGCAGCCAAGTGTCCCCGGGGTTTGAGCAGTTCTTC
TRBJ1-3 | . | TRBD1 | TRBV4-1 | CASSTLTGDGNTIYF | TGCGCCAGCAGCACCCTGACAGGGGACGGAAACACCATATATTTT
TRBJ2-7 | . | . | TRBV6-1 | CASSELRSSYEQYF | TGTGCCAGCAGTGAACTCCGGAGCTCCTACGAGCAGTACTTC
TRBJ2-5 | . | TRBD2 | TRBV5-8 | CASISIAGGRGEETQYF | TGTGCCAGCATCTCAATAGCGGGAGGGCGCGGGGAAGAGACCCAGTACTTC
TRBJ2-2 | . | . | TRBV6-1 | CATKGPSINTGELFF | TGTGCCACTAAGGGTCCCTCTATAAACACCGGGGAGCTGTTTTTT
TRBJ1-2 | . | . | TRBV9 | CASSVEVGPAGGYTF | TGTGCCAGCAGCGTAGAAGTCGGCCCGGCAGGGGGCTACACCTTC
TRBJ2-2 | once | . | TRBV19 | CATIAQGLNTGELFF | TGTGCCACCATCGCTCAAGGACTTAACACCGGGGAGCTGTTTTTT
TRBJ2-7 | . | TRBD2 | TRBV5-1 | CASSLLSGSTASFYEQYF | TGCGCCAGCAGCTTACTTAGCGGGAGTACCGCCTCGTTCTACGAGCAGTACTTC
TRBJ2-3 | . | TRBD2 | TRBV11-2 | CASSLAASGGHNTQYF | TGTGCCAGCAGCTTAGCCGCTAGCGGGGGACATAATACGCAGTATTTT
TRBJ2-7 | . | TRBD2 | TRBV30 | CAWSGREGYEQYF | TGTGCCTGGAGTGGGAGGGAGGGGTACGAGCAGTACTTC
TRBJ1-2 | . | . | TRBV30 | CAWSPRGRGYGYTF | TGTGCCTGGAGCCCCCGCGGGCGTGGCTATGGCTACACCTTC
TRBJ1-6 | . | TRBD1 | TRBV2 | CASRNPQGAYNSPLHF | TGTGCCAGCAGAAACCCTCAGGGGGCCTATAATTCACCCCTCCACTTT
TRBJ2-1 | . | . | TRBV11-3 | CASREPSWGAPYNEQFF | TGTGCCAGCAGGGAACCCTCGTGGGGAGCACCCTACAATGAGCAGTTCTTC
TRBJ1-2 | . | . | TRBV19 | CASSFDRLGGYTF | TGTGCCAGTAGTTTCGACAGATTGGGTGGCTACACCTTC
TRBJ1-4 | once | . | TRBV28 | CASSPGRGEKLFF | TGTGCCAGCAGTCCCGGGAGGGGAGAAAAACTGTTTTTT
TRBJ1-1 | . | . | TRBV9 | CASSSHSGTEAFF | TGTGCCAGCAGTTCTCATAGCGGCACTGAAGCTTTCTTT
TRBJ2-3 | . | . | TRBV2 | CASSPTADTQYF | TGTGCCAGCAGTCCGACAGCTGATACGCAGTATTTT
TRBJ1-2 | . | . | TRBV13 | CASSLQGYGYGYTF | TGTGCCAGCAGCTTACAGGGGTACGGCTATGGCTACACCTTC
TRBJ1-2 | . | TRBD1 | TRBV5-4 | CASSLAAGGAITYGYTF | TGTGCCAGCAGCTTGGCGGCAGGGGGCGCGATAACTTACGGCTACACCTTC
TRBJ2-3 | . | . | TRBV6-5 | CASSYGPLADTQYF | TGTGCCAGCAGTTACGGTCCCCTCGCAGATACGCAGTATTTT
TRBJ2-2 | . | . | TRBV2 | CASSDPGGLFF | TGTGCCAGCAGTGACCCCGGGGGGCTGTTTTTT
TRBJ1-5 | . | . | TRBV10-3 | CAISVTGNQPQHF | TGTGCCATCAGCGTTACCGGCAATCAGCCCCAGCATTTT
TRBJ1-1 | . | . | TRBV25-1 | CASSEQVNTEAFF | TGTGCCAGCAGTGAACAGGTTAACACTGAAGCTTTCTTT
TRBJ2-2 | . | TRBD1 | TRBV7-2 | CASSPGQGNTGELFF | TGTGCCAGCAGTCCCGGACAGGGTAACACCGGGGAGCTGTTTTTT
TRBJ1-1 | . | . | TRBV7-3 | CASSLDRYTEAFF | TGTGCCAGCAGCTTGGACAGATACACTGAAGCTTTCTTT
TRBJ2-1 | . | . | TRBV30 | CAWSEPPLGTDEQFF | TGTGCCTGGAGCGAACCCCCCCTTGGGACCGATGAGCAGTTCTTC
TRBJ2-7 | . | . | TRBV18 | CASSPLGTASSYEQYF | TGTGCCAGCTCACCACTCGGGACGGCCAGCTCCTACGAGCAGTACTTC
TRBJ1-1 | once | . | TRBV28 | CASSFRGLSEAFF | TGTGCCAGCAGTTTCCGGGGTCTGTCTGAAGCTTTCTTT
TRBJ1-2 | . | TRBD1 | TRBV7-9 | CASGGQAFYGYTF | TGTGCCAGCGGTGGACAGGCTTTCTATGGCTACACCTTC
TRBJ1-1 | . | . | TRBV2 | CASSEDSPAVNTEAFF | TGTGCCAGCAGTGAAGATTCCCCGGCAGTAAACACTGAAGCTTTCTTT
TRBJ2-7 | . | . | TRBV5-4 | CASSNGGLLSSYEQYF | TGTGCCAGCAGTAACGGGGGCCTTCTAAGCTCCTACGAGCAGTACTTC
TRBJ1-2 | . | . | TRBV5-1 | CASSLGDATNYGYTF | TGCGCCAGCAGCTTGGGGGACGCCACTAACTATGGCTACACCTTC
TRBJ2-5 | . | TRBD2 | TRBV27 | CASSPWKLAGIETQYF | TGTGCCAGCAGTCCGTGGAAACTAGCGGGGATAGAGACCCAGTACTTC
TRBJ2-3 | . | . | TRBV5-8 | CASSLTDTQYF | TGTGCCAGCAGCTTGACCGATACGCAGTATTTT
TRBJ2-5 | . | . | TRBV7-9 | CASSSGTTSRETQYF | TGTGCCAGCAGCTCAGGGACCACCTCGCGGGAGACCCAGTACTTC